This TCR beta chain was identified in a study of molecular identifiers for immune sequencing clone quantification. In the study overall: Four of five splits of RNA from approximately 22,000 or 94,000 naive CD8 cells were sequenced in replicates.

The table lists this clonotype with many counts. The target antigen is unknown. TCRdb called the PCR reads again in MiXCR, with one record for every CDR3 protein. Of nearly 55,000 distinct CDR3 sequences listed, around 33% were seen once; the top ten hold roughly 3.8%. This CDR3 has 17 residues. V shed 5 bases and J 3 bases; nucleotides not matched to a gene: 9. General study points: Highly expanded clone sizes could be underestimated by identical TCR molecules that share a barcode. The study reportedly detected spiked Jurkat TCR RNA from one cell among around 1 million naive cells.

Input for naive CD8 libraries was roughly 19,000 to 1,100,000 sorted cells; the RNA fraction used was 10%, 30% or 50%. The specimen sequenced was naive CD8+ T cells from blood, with Jurkat cell RNA spiked in. This sample's subset: FACS-sorted CD8+CD4-CCR7+CD45RA+ naive T cells. This sequence originates from a human donor in good health. Some libraries in this study had Jurkat cell RNA spiked in. The rearrangement links TRBV12-3 or TRBV12-4 to TRBJ1-3; 11 positions match TRBD1. The CDR3 protein is CASSPRTGGGRGNTIYF. CDR3 DNA sequence: TGTGCCAGCAGTCCAAGGACAGGGGGCGGTCGTGGAAACACCATATATTTT.